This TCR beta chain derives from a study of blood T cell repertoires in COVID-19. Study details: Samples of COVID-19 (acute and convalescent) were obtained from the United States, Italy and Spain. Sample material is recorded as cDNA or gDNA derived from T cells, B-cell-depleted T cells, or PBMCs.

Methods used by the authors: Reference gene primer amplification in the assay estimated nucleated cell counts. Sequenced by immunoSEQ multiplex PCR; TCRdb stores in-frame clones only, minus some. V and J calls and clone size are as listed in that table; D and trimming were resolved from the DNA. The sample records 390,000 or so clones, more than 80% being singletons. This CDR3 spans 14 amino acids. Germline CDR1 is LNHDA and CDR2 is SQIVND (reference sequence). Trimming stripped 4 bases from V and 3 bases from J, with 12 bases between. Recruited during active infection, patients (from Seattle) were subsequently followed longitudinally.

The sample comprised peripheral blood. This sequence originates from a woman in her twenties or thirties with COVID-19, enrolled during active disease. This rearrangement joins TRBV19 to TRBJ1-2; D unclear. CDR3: CASSNGRSDYGYTF. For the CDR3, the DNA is TGTGCCAGTAGTAATGGGAGATCGGACTATGGCTACACCTTC.